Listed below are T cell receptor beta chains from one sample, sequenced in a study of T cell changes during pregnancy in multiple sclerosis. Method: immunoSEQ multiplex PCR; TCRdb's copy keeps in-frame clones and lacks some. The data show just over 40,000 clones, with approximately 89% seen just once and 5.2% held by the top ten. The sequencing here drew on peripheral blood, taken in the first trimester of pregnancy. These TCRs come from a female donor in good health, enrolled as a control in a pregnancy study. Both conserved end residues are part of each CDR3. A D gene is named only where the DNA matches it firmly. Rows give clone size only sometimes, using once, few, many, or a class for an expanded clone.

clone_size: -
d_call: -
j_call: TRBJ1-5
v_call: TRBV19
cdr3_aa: CASSISLNSNQPQHF
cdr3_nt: TGTGCCAGTAGTATATCACTGAATAGCAATCAGCCCCAGCATTTT

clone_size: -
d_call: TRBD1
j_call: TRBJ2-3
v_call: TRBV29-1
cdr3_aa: CSVGGTVTDTQYF
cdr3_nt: TGCAGCGTTGGAGGGACAGTAACAGATACGCAGTATTTT

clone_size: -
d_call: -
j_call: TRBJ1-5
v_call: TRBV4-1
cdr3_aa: CASSQDFQGNQPQHF
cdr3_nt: TGCGCCAGCAGCCAAGATTTTCAGGGGAATCAGCCCCAGCATTTT

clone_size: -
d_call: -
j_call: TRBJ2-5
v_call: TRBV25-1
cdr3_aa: CASSEWVRLQETQYF
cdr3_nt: TGTGCCAGCAGTGAATGGGTCCGACTACAAGAGACCCAGTACTTC

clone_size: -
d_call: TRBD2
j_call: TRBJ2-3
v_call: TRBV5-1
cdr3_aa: CASSLDPSGTTDTQYF
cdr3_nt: TGCGCCAGCAGCTTGGATCCTAGCGGGACCACAGATACGCAGTATTTT

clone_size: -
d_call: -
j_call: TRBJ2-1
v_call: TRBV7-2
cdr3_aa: CASSYSGSSYNEQFF
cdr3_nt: TGTGCCAGCAGTTATAGCGGTAGCTCCTACAATGAGCAGTTCTTC

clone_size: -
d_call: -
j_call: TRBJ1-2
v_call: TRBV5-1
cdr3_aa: CASSLADTLGGYTF
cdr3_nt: TGCGCCAGCAGCTTGGCGGACACTCTGGGAGGCTACACCTTC

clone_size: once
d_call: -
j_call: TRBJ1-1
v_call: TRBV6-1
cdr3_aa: CASSETSGSADTEAFF
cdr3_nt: TGTGCCAGCAGTGAAACGTCCGGGTCGGCCGACACTGAAGCTTTCTTT

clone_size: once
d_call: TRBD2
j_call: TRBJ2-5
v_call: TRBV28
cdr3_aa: CASSRAGGIQETQYF
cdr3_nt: TGTGCCAGCAGTCGAGCGGGAGGCATTCAAGAGACCCAGTACTTC

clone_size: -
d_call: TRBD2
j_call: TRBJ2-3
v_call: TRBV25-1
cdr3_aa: CASRTSGGAADTQYF
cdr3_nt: TGTGCCAGCAGGACTAGCGGGGGGGCAGCAGATACGCAGTATTTT

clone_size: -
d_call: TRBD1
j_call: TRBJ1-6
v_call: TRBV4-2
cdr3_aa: CASSQEAGGDSPLHF
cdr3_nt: TGTGCCAGCAGCCAAGAGGCAGGGGGCGATTCACCCCTCCACTTT

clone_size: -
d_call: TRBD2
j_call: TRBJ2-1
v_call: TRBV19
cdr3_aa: CASSITSGARNEQFF
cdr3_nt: TGTGCCAGTAGTATTACGAGCGGGGCAAGGAATGAGCAGTTCTTC

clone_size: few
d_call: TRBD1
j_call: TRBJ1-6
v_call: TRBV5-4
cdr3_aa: CASREGTVDNSPLHF
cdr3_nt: TGTGCCAGCAGAGAGGGGACAGTGGATAATTCACCCCTCCACTTT

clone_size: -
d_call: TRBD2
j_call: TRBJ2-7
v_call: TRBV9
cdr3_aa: CASSVLAGHQYEQYF
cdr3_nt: TGTGCCAGCAGCGTCCTAGCGGGGCACCAGTACGAGCAGTACTTC

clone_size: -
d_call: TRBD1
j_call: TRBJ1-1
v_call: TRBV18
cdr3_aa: CASSPIRTGGNTEAFF
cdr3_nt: TGTGCCAGCTCACCTATCCGGACAGGTGGGAACACTGAAGCTTTCTTT

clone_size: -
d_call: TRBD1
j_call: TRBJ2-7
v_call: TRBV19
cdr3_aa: CASSISSTGLGEQYF
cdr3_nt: TGTGCCAGTAGTATATCGTCGACAGGGCTGGGCGAGCAGTACTTC

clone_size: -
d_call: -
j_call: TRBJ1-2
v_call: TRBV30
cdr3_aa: CAWSVGGETIGYTF
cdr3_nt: TGTGCCTGGAGTGTAGGAGGGGAAACTATCGGCTACACCTTC

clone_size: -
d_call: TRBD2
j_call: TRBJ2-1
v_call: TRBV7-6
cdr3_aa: CASTLSGGPYNEQFF
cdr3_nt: TGTGCCAGCACTCTAAGCGGGGGGCCCTACAATGAGCAGTTCTTC

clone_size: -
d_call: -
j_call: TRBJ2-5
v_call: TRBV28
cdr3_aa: CASSFGWSGPKETQYF
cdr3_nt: TGTGCCAGCAGTTTCGGGTGGAGCGGGCCAAAAGAGACCCAGTACTTC

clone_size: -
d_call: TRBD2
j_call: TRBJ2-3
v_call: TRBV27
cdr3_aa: CASSPGSGGADTQYF
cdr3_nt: TGTGCCAGCAGTCCTGGGTCGGGAGGGGCAGATACGCAGTATTTT

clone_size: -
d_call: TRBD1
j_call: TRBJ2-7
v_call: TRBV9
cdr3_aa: CASSPAPYRGRLEQYF
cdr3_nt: TGTGCCAGCAGCCCCGCCCCTTACAGGGGGCGCCTCGAGCAGTACTTC

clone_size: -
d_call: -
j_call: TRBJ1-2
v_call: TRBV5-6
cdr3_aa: CASSLGRASGYTF
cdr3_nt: TGTGCCAGCAGCTTGGGCAGGGCTAGTGGCTACACCTTC

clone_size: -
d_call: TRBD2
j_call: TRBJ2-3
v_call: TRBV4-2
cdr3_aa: CASSQEMAGGGTDTQYF
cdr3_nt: TGTGCCAGCAGCCAAGAAATGGCGGGGGGTGGCACAGATACGCAGTATTTT